The present TCR beta chain was sequenced within a study of low-dose radiotherapy and immunotherapy resistance in tumors. Looking at the study overall: While receiving nivolumab 240 mg every two weeks, patients also received ipilimumab 1 mg/kg every six weeks, both intravenously.

This clonotype was recorded at least ten times. The time point denotes: before trial treatment. V shed 6 bases and J 5 bases; nucleotides not matched to a gene: 5. Germline loops: CDR1 LGHNT, CDR2 FRNRAP. There are 13 residues in the CDR3. Amplification of TCRs used a constant-region primer and V-primer adapter for about 18 PCR cycles. TCRdb called the reads again in MiXCR, with one record for every CDR3 protein. The repertoire holds some 45,000 distinct CDR3 sequences, with approximately 12% as singletons. The sequence came from a female donor with ovarian cancer. The sequences come from PBMCs, collected before treatment. The chain recombines TRBV12-5 with TRBJ1-1; 8 bases match TRBD1. As DNA, the CDR3 is TGTGCTAGTGGCTTCAGGGGGCGTACTGAAGCTTTCTTT. Translated: CASGFRGRTEAFF.